Presented here are 20 T cell receptor beta chains from one specimen sequenced in a study of cytomegalovirus exposure and HLA in healthy donors. Profiled with immunoSEQ multiplex PCR; TCRdb holds only in-frame clones, not every one. Of around 150,000 clones listed, 91% are singletons. The sample was PBMCs. Receptors originate from a man aged 18 to 35 in good health and CMV-seronegative.

The V and J genes are TRBV7-8 and TRBJ2-7; possible D gene TRBD2, 5 bases. Germline V gene data show CDR1 as SGHVS and CDR2 as FQNEAQ. CDR3 length: 14 amino acids. Trimming took 7 bases from V and 3 from J, leaving 16 bases between them. The CDR3 nucleotides read TGTGCCAGCACCGACCGAGTTGGGAGCTACGAGCAGTACGTC. It codes for CASTDRVGSYEQYV.

The CDR3 DNA reads TGTGCCACCTACTCCACTGAAGCTTTCTTT. It translates to CATYSTEAFF. The J gene is TRBJ1-1, the V gene TRBV2; D not certain. Per germline, CDR1 SNHLY and CDR2 FYNNEI. The V end lost 10 bases, the J end lost 4 bases, and 7 bases lay between the germline ends. The CDR3 covers 10 residues.

The chain joins TRBV27 to TRBJ1-5; 9 bases map to TRBD1. V lost 5 bases, J lost 4 bases, and 9 bases stayed unmatched. The CDR3 spans 16 residues. Germline V gene sequence: CDR1 MNHEY, CDR2 SMNVEV (reference sequence). CDR3 in amino acids: CASSPDRGIDNQPQHF. The CDR3 coding sequence is TGTGCCAGCAGTCCAGACAGGGGGATAGATAATCAGCCCCAGCATTTT.

The J gene is TRBJ1-1, the V gene TRBV6-4, with D hard to call. V dropped 2 bases and J dropped 1 base, with 5 bases sitting between them. The CDR3 totals 13 residues. The germline V gene encodes CDR1 MRHNA and CDR2 SNTAGT. CDR3 sequence (DNA): TGTGCCAGCAGTGACCTACCGAACACTGAAGCTTTCTTT. It encodes CASSDLPNTEAFF.

V is TRBV5-4 and J is TRBJ1-4; D not resolved. The ends were cut back, 10 bases at V and 5 bases at J, with 9 bases in the middle. The CDR3 sequence is 11 residues long. Germline values: CDR1 SGHNT, CDR2 YYREEE (reference sequence). CDR3 bases: TGTGCCTGGACTCTAAATGAAAAACTGTTTTTT. It specifies CAWTLNEKLFF.

V is TRBV14 and J is TRBJ1-2; 9 nucleotides match TRBD1. Germline V CDR1 and CDR2: SGHDN, FVKESK. The CDR3 consists of 15 residues. The J segment lost 2 bases and the V segment lost 2 bases, leaving 3 bases of the junction unmatched. CDR3 protein: CASSQHTGGNYGYTF. The CDR3 DNA reads as TGTGCCAGCAGCCAACATACAGGGGGCAACTATGGCTACACCTTC.

The chain uses TRBV5-1 and TRBJ2-7; TRBD2 matches 12 bases. The CDR3 contains 15 residues. Germline V gene data show CDR1 as SGHRS and CDR2 as YFSETQ. V lost 4 bases and J lost 5; bases outside the gene matches: 7. The CDR3 sequence is CASSTSSGGADEQYF. The CDR3 DNA sequence: TGCGCCAGCAGCACCTCTAGCGGGGGGGCCGACGAGCAGTACTTC.

The chain combines TRBV18 with TRBJ1-5; 9 nucleotides line up with TRBD1. Trimming took 4 bases from V and 7 from J; bases not matched to a gene: 5. The CDR3 extends over 14 amino acids. Germline V gene lookup returns CDR1 KGHSH and CDR2 LQKENI. Here the CDR3 DNA reads TGTGCCAGCTCACTGGGACAGGGTAAGCAGCCCCAGCATTTT. This codes for CASSLGQGKQPQHF. Full variable domain (missing parts from reference TRBV18 and TRBJ1-5): NAGVMQNPRHLVRRRGQEARLRCSPMKGHSHVYWYRQLPEEGLKFMVYLQKENIIDESGMPKERFSAEFPKEGPSILRIQQVVRGDSAAYFCASSLGQGKQPQHFGDGTRLSIL.

With regard to this clone: A read error may account for a junction end that differs from germline. The V call is TRBV15, the J call TRBJ2-4; the match to TRBD1 covers 9 bases. This CDR3 has 13 amino acids. Germline CDR1 reads LNHNV; CDR2 reads YYDKDF (reference sequence). CDR3 nucleotide sequence: TGTGCCACCAGCAGAGATTCTGGGACAGGGAGGGACTTC. It is translated as CATSRDSGTGRDF.

This rearrangement joins TRBV4-1 to TRBJ2-2; a possible D gene is TRBD2 (7 bases). The V gene lost 0 bases and the J gene lost 4 bases, with 12 bases spanning the gap. CDR1 and CDR2 (germline): MGHRA, YSYEKL. CDR3 length equals 16 residues. This CDR3 reads CASSQDGGAGTGELFF. The DNA for the CDR3 is TGCGCCAGCAGCCAAGATGGGGGGGCCGGCACCGGGGAGCTGTTTTTT.

The rearrangement uses TRBV6-5 and TRBJ2-3; 8 nucleotides agree with TRBD2. There are 16 residues in the CDR3. Germline V gene lookup returns CDR1 MNHEY and CDR2 SVGAGI. Germline trimming cut 2 bases from V and 4 bases from J; bases unmatched to any gene: 8. The CDR3: CASSYGEAGVADTQYF. DNA of the CDR3: TGTGCCAGCAGTTACGGGGAAGCGGGAGTCGCAGATACGCAGTATTTT.

J is TRBJ1-3 and V is TRBV6-5; no definite D call. The germline V and J ends were trimmed by 4 bases and 3 bases, with 10 bases remaining between them. The CDR3 sequence is 14 residues long. CDR1 is MNHEY and CDR2 is SVGAGI in the germline V gene. CDR3 sequence: CASSFNSFGNTIYF. CDR3 nucleotide sequence: TGTGCCAGCAGTTTCAACAGCTTTGGAAACACCATATATTTT.

The rearrangement uses TRBV25-1 and TRBJ2-1; TRBD2 aligns across 10 bases. This CDR3 region has 17 residues. In germline, CDR1 is MGHDK, CDR2 SYGVNS. V shed 4 bases and J 5 bases; nucleotides not matched to a gene: 11. Written as DNA, the CDR3 is TGTGCCAGCAGTGGGTCAGCGGGACTAGCGTTAAACAATGAGCAGTTCTTC. The encoded protein is CASSGSAGLALNNEQFF.

The chain carries TRBV6-1 and TRBJ1-5, with D maybe TRBD1 (5 bases). Looked up from germline, CDR1 is MNHNS and CDR2 is SASEGT. There are 16 residues in the CDR3. V dropped 2 bases and J dropped 6 bases, with 17 bases sitting between them. CDR3 DNA: TGTGCCAGCAGTGAAAATGCAGGGCCTGTGAGTCAGCCCCAGCATTTT. Amino acids: CASSENAGPVSQPQHF.

This clone was counted only a few times. V gene TRBV5-8 combines with J gene TRBJ2-1, with 12 bases matching TRBD2. J was trimmed by 6 bases and V by 4 bases; bases with no gene match: 14. CDR1 is SGHTS, CDR2 YDEGEE, per germline. The CDR3 spans 18 residues. CDR3 bases: TGTGCCAGCAGCCGCGGGATGTGGCTAGCGGGAGGGGTCAATGAGCAGTTCTTC. As protein: CASSRGMWLAGGVNEQFF.

The chain carries TRBV29-1 and TRBJ1-2; a weak D match, TRBD1 (6 bases). Deletions cut 7 bases from V and 4 bases from J, with 22 bases between. Per the germline V gene, CDR1 is SQVTM and CDR2 is ANQGSEA. The CDR3 is made up of 15 amino acids. The CDR3 sequence: CSAKGTGSMSYGYTF. The CDR3 DNA follows: TGCAGCGCGAAGGGTACAGGGTCGATGAGCTATGGCTACACCTTC.

The table lists this clone with a few counts. J is TRBJ1-5 and V is TRBV7-8; tentative D call: TRBD1 (5 bases). The germline CDR1 and CDR2 sequences are SGHVS and FQNEAQ. This CDR3 has 13 residues. V was cut by 4 bases and J by 4 bases, with 8 bases left in between. Written as DNA, the CDR3 is TGTGCCAGCAGCTACCGACAGAATCAGCCCCAGCATTTT. Encoded protein: CASSYRQNQPQHF.

The chain is built from TRBV11-2 and TRBJ2-1, with D perhaps TRBD2 (6 bases). The CDR3 runs to 14 residues. V was shortened by 4 bases and J by 4 bases, with 11 bases between the two germline ends. The germline CDR1 and CDR2 sequences are SGHAT and FQNNGV. The CDR3 sequence is CASSSGTSYNEQFF. CDR3 nucleotide sequence: TGTGCCAGCAGCTCGGGGACTTCTTACAATGAGCAGTTCTTC.

The V gene is TRBV18, the J gene TRBJ1-2; 8 positions match TRBD1. The J segment lost 0 bases and the V segment lost 2 bases, leaving 17 bases of the junction unmatched. Germline V gene lookup returns CDR1 KGHSH and CDR2 LQKENI. There are 20 residues in the CDR3. This CDR3 is CASSPNPGQGEAHPNYGYTF. CDR3 nucleotides: TGTGCCAGCTCACCAAACCCCGGACAGGGTGAAGCGCACCCTAACTATGGCTACACCTTC.

V usage is TRBV19 and J usage is TRBJ2-2; D unresolved. This CDR3 has 14 amino acids. Trimming shortened V by 5 bases and J by 0 bases, and 7 bases separated the two germline ends. Looked up from germline, CDR1 is LNHDA and CDR2 is SQIVND (reference sequence). CDR3 DNA: TGTGCCAGTAGTGGCCATCCGAACACCGGGGAGCTGTTTTTT. This gives the protein CASSGHPNTGELFF. The whole variable domain, filled in from reference TRBV19 and TRBJ2-2, reads DGGITQSPKYLFRKEGQNVTLSCEQNLNHDAMYWYRQDPGQGLRLIYYSQIVNDFQKGDIAEGYSVSREKKESFPLTVTSAQKNPTAFYLCASSGHPNTGELFFGEGSRLTVL.